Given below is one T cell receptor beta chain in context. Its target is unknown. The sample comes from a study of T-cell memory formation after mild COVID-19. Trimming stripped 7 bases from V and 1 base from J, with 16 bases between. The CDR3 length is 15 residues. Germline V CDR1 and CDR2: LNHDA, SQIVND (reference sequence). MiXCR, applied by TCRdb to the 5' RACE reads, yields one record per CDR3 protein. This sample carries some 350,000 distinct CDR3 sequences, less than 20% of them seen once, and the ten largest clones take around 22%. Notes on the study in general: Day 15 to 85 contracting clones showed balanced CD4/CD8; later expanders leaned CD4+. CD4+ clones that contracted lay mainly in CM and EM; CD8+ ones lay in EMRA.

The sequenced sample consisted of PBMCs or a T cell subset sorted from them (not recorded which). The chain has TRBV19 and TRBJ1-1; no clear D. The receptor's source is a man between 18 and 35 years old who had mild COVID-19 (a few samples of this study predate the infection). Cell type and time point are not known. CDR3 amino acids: CASNVLSQKNTEAFF. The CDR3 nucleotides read TGTGCCAGTAATGTATTATCACAGAAGAACACTGAAGCTTTCTTT. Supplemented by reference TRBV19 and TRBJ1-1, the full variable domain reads DGGITQSPKYLFRKEGQNVTLSCEQNLNHDAMYWYRQDPGQGLRLIYYSQIVNDFQKGDIAEGYSVSREKKESFPLTVTSAQKNPTAFYLCASNVLSQKNTEAFFGQGTRLTVV.